This T cell receptor beta chain was sequenced for a study of neurological immune-mediated disorders (dated 2019 in TCRdb). Study-wide context: Of the 35 or so multiple sclerosis patients, about 30 had relapsing-remitting MS and 3 had secondary progressive MS. Peripheral blood TCR-beta repertoires from patients with HTLV-I-associated myelopathy (HAM/TSP), patients with multiple sclerosis, and healthy controls were compared in the study using UMI-based sequencing. The approximately 110 TCR-beta libraries included longitudinal samples, technical triplicates and paired sorted CD4+ and CD8+ T-cell subsets alongside PBMC samples. Longitudinal HAM/TSP donors and healthy donors each had 3 time-points at intervals of 3-40 months. The cohort was made up of about 68 subjects, consisting of about 14 HAM/TSP patients, 35 or so multiple sclerosis patients and around 20 healthy controls.

A remark on this clonotype: Its antigen remains undetermined. The input lacks base qualities; no much larger clone sits a single base away.

The sample's time point label is to be understood as: longitudinal time-point 1 (baseline). For the unsorted PBMC libraries, 2 million PBMCs were stored in RNAlater at -80 degrees C until RNA extraction and were used to generate the libraries. The multiple sclerosis patients were enrolled in a US clinical protocol that evaluated disease progression with magnetic resonance imaging. Peripheral blood was subjected to Ficoll-Hypaque density gradient centrifugation to isolate PBMCs, which were then cryopreserved in liquid nitrogen. Paper-wide results and their limitations: No association of the MS cluster with clinical or MRI features was observed, and the need for larger cohorts was stated by the authors. Repertoires from 18 of 34 MS patients were grouped by phylogenetic analysis into a cluster of related CDR3 sequences, suggesting a possible repertoire-level signature. TCR clonal expansion was highest in HAM/TSP patients and lowest in MS patients, with MS patients falling below even healthy controls. No identical CDR3 amino acid sequences were found to be shared among expanded clones across subjects, suggesting that TCR-beta repertoires were private in all groups.

To synthesize cDNA, template-switch 5'RACE was performed with a primer carrying a 10-nucleotide random unique molecular identifier so that each TCR transcript was tagged. Over 180 million TCR-beta sequences, covering 15-18 subjects, were produced in each sequencing run. Total RNA was extracted with the RNeasy kit. TCR-beta VDJ regions were amplified with primers for the TCR constant region and the 5'RACE anchor, using the KAPA Real-time Library Amplification kit. Sample indexes and Illumina adaptors were added in a first PCR, after which library yield was increased in a second PCR. The roughly 650 bp TCR product was size-selected on a 2% E-gel SizeSelection system after Ampure bead purification. Before pooling, library quality was assessed on a Bioanalyzer, concentration was determined with Qubit, and library quantification was performed with the Kapa Library Quantification kit. Paired-end 2 x 150 bp sequencing of the libraries was performed on an Illumina HiSeq 2500. To increase sequence diversity, about 24-32% phiX was spiked into each library pool. The authors processed their data as follows. The quality-filtered reads were processed with the UMI-based MiGEC pipeline, whose error correction step removed more than 80% of the raw TCR sequences. VDJ genes were aligned to IMGT germline references, and clonotypes were defined by unique CDR3 amino acid sequence plus V-J genes. Clonal expansion, Shannon diversity and CDR3 relatedness were evaluated with VDJtools (CalcPairwiseDistances, ClusterSamples), while phylogenetic trees were built in CLCbio workbench. Using coefficient-of-variation modelling across technical triplicates, the study counted a clone as expanded if it had at least 8 unique UMIs. Clones were called with MiXCR by TCRdb after fastp trimmed the public reads at Q25, and only in-frame beta chains were retained. Every distinct CDR3 protein forms one entry, paired with its most common genes and DNA. The V and J calls reflect TCRdb's pipeline rather than the authors' work. The sample table records about 40,000 distinct CDR3 sequences; about 3.3% of these occur just once. The top ten constitute about 8.3% of the sample.

The germline V and J ends show losses of 6 bases and 1 base respectively, and no gene match explains 6 bases of the junction. Per the germline V gene, SQVTM is the CDR1 and ANQGSEA is the CDR2. The CDR3 goes from the cysteine to the phenylalanine over 14 residues. Of the read, only the CDR3 DNA is kept; its 42 bases are in frame from base 1. The specimen was PBMCs. The receptor's source is a woman aged 55 to 70 with multiple sclerosis. This sequence uses TRBV29-1 and TRBJ2-3, with 8 bases in between that match TRBD1. The nucleotide sequence is TGCAGCGTGATGAAGGACAGGGGCACAGATACGCAGTATTTT. Translated, this is CSVMKDRGTDTQYF.